The 24 T cell receptor beta chains reported below all come from one sample, sequenced in a study of blood T cell repertoires in COVID-19. This table comes from immunoSEQ multiplex PCR, and its TCRdb copy is limited to in-frame clones, with some not included. The repertoire consists of 200,000 to 300,000 clones, with 80% to 90% occurring once and the leading ten covering less than 1.6%. What was sequenced was peripheral blood. The receptors come from a woman aged 40 to 55 who had recovered from COVID-19.

The gene calls are TRBV15 and TRBJ1-5, with TRBD1 matching over 9 bases. With V trimmed by 3 bases and J by 3 bases, 6 bases remained unmatched. CDR1 is LNHNV and CDR2 is YYDKDF in the germline V gene (reference sequence). The CDR3 is 16 amino acids. Written as DNA, the CDR3 is TGTGCCACCAGCAGGGGGGGGACAGGGACCAATCAGCCCCAGCATTTT. Translation: CATSRGGTGTNQPQHF.

This chain uses TRBV7-7 with TRBJ2-2; possibly TRBD2 for D (6 bases). The CDR3 is made up of 16 amino acids. Per the germline V gene, CDR1 is SSHAT and CDR2 is FNYEAQ (reference sequence). V lost 3 bases, J lost 2 bases, and 13 bases lay in between. CDR3 sequence reads: CASSLGTGVNTGELFF. CDR3 DNA: TGTGCCAGCAGCTTGGGGACGGGGGTTAACACCGGGGAGCTGTTTTTT.

This chain uses TRBV4-1 with TRBJ1-4; weak D call: TRBD1 (5 bases). With 4 bases removed from V and 0 bases from J, the gap between germline ends came to 12 bases. Per the germline V gene, CDR1 is MGHRA and CDR2 is YSYEKL. The CDR3 totals 16 residues. This CDR3 is CASSRQGVSTNEKLFF. The DNA of the CDR3 is TGCGCCAGCAGCCGTCAGGGTGTTTCAACTAATGAAAAACTGTTTTTT.

This clone appeared once. The gene calls are TRBV11-2 and TRBJ1-1; D might be TRBD1 (5 bases). V was shortened by 1 base and J by 8 bases, with 11 bases between the two germline ends. Germline V lookup: CDR1 SGHAT, CDR2 FQNNGV. The CDR3 loop spans 13 amino acids. CDR3 nucleotide sequence: TGTGCCAGCAGCTTAGTTGCGAAGGGGGAAGCTTTCTTT. Translation gives CASSLVAKGEAFF.

The CDR3 nucleotides are TGTGCCAGCAGCGGCGACAGGTATGAGCAGTTCTTC. Its protein product is CASSGDRYEQFF. This chain connects TRBV7-9 to TRBJ2-1, with D possibly matching TRBD1 (6 bases). The CDR3 extends over 12 amino acids. The germline V and J ends were trimmed by 5 bases and 8 bases, with 10 bases remaining between them. Germline assignment: CDR1 SEHNR and CDR2 FQNEAQ (reference sequence).

The V gene is TRBV6-5, the J gene TRBJ2-7; the D gene is possibly TRBD1 (5 bases). This CDR3 spans 15 amino acids. V gave up 3 bases and J gave up 0 bases, with 12 bases separating them. The germline V gene encodes CDR1 MNHEY and CDR2 SVGAGI. This chain's CDR3 is CASSYTVRDSYEQYF. The CDR3 nucleotides are TGTGCCAGCAGTTATACGGTCAGGGACTCCTACGAGCAGTACTTC.

This clone was found many times. V is TRBV5-4 and J is TRBJ2-7; TRBD1 aligns across 7 bases. J was trimmed by 2 bases and V by 4 bases; bases with no gene match: 9. This CDR3 comprises 15 residues. CDR1 is SGHNT, CDR2 YYREEE, per germline (reference sequence). Written as DNA, the CDR3 is TGTGCCAGCAGCCCCGACGGGACAGCGACCTACGAGCAGTACTTC. This codes for CASSPDGTATYEQYF.

With respect to this clone: An end of the junction differs from the germline gene, which may be a read error. Different DNA sequences within this sample yield the same CDR3. This chain connects TRBV7-2 to TRBJ1-1; no clear D. Germline CDR1 and CDR2: SGHTA and FQGNSA. CDR3 length equals 12 residues. This CDR3 reads CASRPSGSGAFF. CDR3 coding DNA: TGTGCTAGCAGGCCCTCGGGAAGCGGAGCTTTCTTT.

The chain employs TRBV6-5 and TRBJ2-5; possibly TRBD1 for D (6 bases). V lost 6 bases to trimming and J lost 5 bases, with 19 bases between them. The CDR3 has 15 amino acids. Germline V gives CDR1 MNHEY, CDR2 SVGAGI. CDR3 in DNA: TGTGCCAGCAGCCCGACAGGCAGCAGCCGGGAGACCCAGTACTTC. Protein sequence: CASSPTGSSRETQYF.

This chain uses TRBV5-6 with TRBJ2-1; possible D gene TRBD2, 6 bases. Trimming shortened V by 4 bases and J by 6 bases, and 17 bases separated the two germline ends. CDR3 length: 15 amino acids. CDR1 SGHDT and CDR2 YYEEEE come from the germline V gene. This CDR3 is CASSPGLRMGNEQFF. In nucleotides, the CDR3 is TGTGCCAGCAGCCCCGGACTAAGGATGGGCAATGAGCAGTTCTTC.

The chain has TRBV4-1 and TRBJ2-1, with TRBD1 identical over 9 bases. CDR1 and CDR2 (germline): MGHRA, YSYEKL. The CDR3 length is 18 residues. V lost 2 bases to trimming and J lost 2 bases; unmatched junction nucleotides: 10. In nucleotides, the CDR3 is TGCGCCAGCAGCCAACAAACAACCGGGACAGGGCCCTACAATGAGCAGTTCTTC. This gives the protein CASSQQTTGTGPYNEQFF.

The rearrangement joins TRBV6-5 to TRBJ1-1; 9 bases agree with TRBD1. The CDR3 is made up of 15 amino acids. The germline gives CDR1 MNHEY, CDR2 SVGAGI. Trimming cost V 6 bases and J 4 bases; bases outside gene matches: 9. In DNA form, the CDR3 reads TGTGCCAGCAGCCCCGGACAGGGGAGGAGCACTGAAGCTTTCTTT. It is translated as CASSPGQGRSTEAFF.

The V and J genes are TRBV5-4 and TRBJ1-1, with D perhaps matching TRBD1 (6 bases). The V end lost 0 bases, the J end lost 1 base, and 13 bases lay between the germline ends. Germline V gene data show CDR1 as SGHNT and CDR2 as YYREEE (reference sequence). The CDR3 has 16 amino acids. The CDR3 nucleotides are TGTGCCAGCAGCTTGGGGCCCCAGGGGAGGAACACTGAAGCTTTCTTT. Protein product: CASSLGPQGRNTEAFF.

The chain combines TRBV19 with TRBJ2-5, with TRBD2 as a possible D gene (5 bases). V was trimmed by 6 bases and J by 3 bases, leaving 17 bases between them. The CDR3 covers 15 residues. Germline CDR1 reads LNHDA; CDR2 reads SQIVND (reference sequence). The chain's CDR3 is CASSVHRGLEETQYF. The CDR3 nucleotides read TGTGCCAGTAGCGTCCACCGGGGTCTTGAAGAGACCCAGTACTTC.

The chain has TRBV10-2 and TRBJ2-2; D is perhaps TRBD2 (5 bases). CDR3 length equals 14 residues. CDR1 and CDR2 (germline): WSHSY, SAAADI. The V gene lost 3 bases and the J gene lost 3 bases, with 8 bases spanning the gap. This chain's CDR3 is CASSDLRDTGELFF. CDR3 coding DNA: TGCGCCAGCAGTGATCTGAGGGACACCGGGGAGCTGTTTTTT.

The CDR3 spells CARLSRQDYGYTF. In DNA, the CDR3 is TGTGCCCGCCTCTCCCGACAGGACTATGGCTACACCTTC. The V and J genes are TRBV30 and TRBJ1-2; possibly TRBD1 for D (6 bases). The CDR3 has 13 residues. V shed 8 bases and J shed 3 bases, with 16 bases lying between them. In germline, CDR1 is GTSNPN, CDR2 SVGIG (reference sequence).

The CDR3 bases are TGTGCCAGCAGCTCCTCCGGGACAGGGGACGAGACCCAGTACTTC. Translated, it gives CASSSSGTGDETQYF. The gene calls are TRBV7-3 and TRBJ2-5; 10 positions agree with TRBD1. This CDR3 region has 15 residues. The V gene end was trimmed by 4 bases and the J gene end by 5 bases; junction bases not matched to a gene: 7. Per the germline V gene, CDR1 is SGHTA and CDR2 is FQGTGA.

V is TRBV6-1 and J is TRBJ1-2; 11 nucleotides agree with TRBD1. CDR3 length equals 18 residues. V was pared by 4 bases and J by 0 bases, with 10 bases of the junction left unmatched. From germline, CDR1 is MNHNS and CDR2 SASEGT. The CDR3 protein is CASSARGTGGLANYGYTF. CDR3 DNA sequence: TGTGCCAGCAGTGCTAGGGGGACAGGGGGATTAGCTAACTATGGCTACACCTTC.

The rearrangement uses TRBV4-3 and TRBJ2-3, with 16 nucleotides matching TRBD2. The CDR3 runs 18 residues. With 5 bases clipped from V and 4 bases from J, the junction kept 9 bases outside the gene matches. CDR1 LGHNA and CDR2 YSLEER come from the germline V gene. CDR3: CASSFSGTSGGAPDTQYF. In DNA form, the CDR3 reads TGCGCCAGCAGCTTCTCCGGGACTAGCGGGGGGGCCCCAGATACGCAGTATTTT.

The gene calls are TRBV9 and TRBJ2-3, with D possibly TRBD1 on 5 matching bases. The germline CDR1 and CDR2 sequences are SGDLS and YYNGEE. The V end lost 0 bases, the J end lost 2 bases, and 19 bases lay between the germline ends. This CDR3 comprises 18 residues. Here the CDR3 reads CASSVGGPPGTPTDTQYF. In nucleotides, the CDR3 is TGTGCCAGCAGCGTAGGGGGCCCGCCCGGTACTCCCACAGATACGCAGTATTTT. Combining the CDR3 with reference TRBV9 and TRBJ2-3 gives the whole variable domain DSGVTQTPKHLITATGQRVTLRCSPRSGDLSVYWYQQSLDQGLQFLIQYYNGEERAKGNILERFSAQQFPDLHSELNLSSLELGDSALYFCASSVGGPPGTPTDTQYFGPGTRLTVL.

The rearrangement uses TRBV18 and TRBJ1-2; TRBD1 might be the D (5 bases). Germline V gene data show CDR1 as KGHSH and CDR2 as LQKENI. V was pared by 0 bases and J by 0 bases, with 11 bases between. The CDR3 spans 16 residues. DNA of the CDR3: TGTGCCAGCTCACCACCGATGGGGACTTCTAACTATGGCTACACCTTC. This translates into CASSPPMGTSNYGYTF.

V and J are TRBV2 and TRBJ1-1; D is uncertain. Germline V gene lookup returns CDR1 SNHLY and CDR2 FYNNEI. The CDR3 is 14 residues long. Trimming shortened V by 4 bases and J by 1 base, and 10 bases separated the two germline ends. The CDR3: CASSVGLGNTEAFF. The CDR3 bases are TGTGCCAGCAGTGTCGGACTGGGGAACACTGAAGCTTTCTTT.

The chain uses TRBV7-3 and TRBJ1-2; a possible D gene is TRBD1 (6 bases). The CDR3 is 14 residues long. With 5 bases removed from V and 2 bases from J, the gap between germline ends came to 12 bases. Germline loops: CDR1 SGHTA, CDR2 FQGTGA. CDR3 loop: CASSPTQGNYGYTF. CDR3 DNA: TGTGCCAGCAGCCCCACACAGGGAAACTATGGCTACACCTTC. The full variable domain, rest sourced from reference TRBV7-3 and TRBJ1-2, is GAGVSQTPSNKVTEKGKYVELRCDPISGHTALYWYRQSLGQGPEFLIYFQGTGAADDSGLPNDRFFAVRPEGSVSTLKIQRTERGDSAVYLCASSPTQGNYGYTFGSGTRLTVV.

J is TRBJ2-3 and V is TRBV11-2; D is perhaps TRBD1 (5 bases). The germline V and J ends were trimmed by 4 bases and 1 base, with 18 bases remaining between them. The V gene's germline CDR1 is SGHAT and CDR2 FQNNGV. The length of the CDR3 is 17 residues. CDR3 in DNA: TGTGCCAGCAGCTCCACAAAGGTCAGGGTAGGCACAGATACGCAGTATTTT. It translates to CASSSTKVRVGTDTQYF. The full variable domain, completed using reference TRBV11-2 and TRBJ2-3, is EAGVAQSPRYKIIEKRQSVAFWCNPISGHATLYWYQQILGQGPKLLIQFQNNGVVDDSQLPKDRFSAERLKGVDSTLKIQPAKLEDSAVYLCASSSTKVRVGTDTQYFGPGTRLTVL.